This T cell receptor (beta chain) was sequenced during a study of cytotoxic CD8 clonotypes in ibrutinib-treated CLL. Study-wide results and limits: Public clonotypes showed up rarely, and on treatment they shrank or held steady. Against age-matched healthy donors, baseline clonality ran higher and tracked circulating CD8+ T-cell counts.

Concerning this clone: What it binds is unknown.

Frozen PBMC stocks contributed roughly 2 micrograms of genomic DNA to the TCR beta libraries. With sequencing, the targeted depth ranged from 1 in 200,000 to 1 in 1 million T cells. Generated by immunoSEQ multiplex PCR, the TCRdb table keeps only in-frame clones and is missing some. Of a few hundred thousand clones in the sample, less than 75% were seen once. Germline CDR1 is LNHNV and CDR2 is YYDKDF (reference sequence). The CDR3 extends over 14 amino acids. The V and J ends lost 5 bases and 5 bases, in that order; junction bases with no gene match: 3. Here the sequenced sample was PBMCs, taken after 24 months of ibrutinib treatment. This clonotype was obtained from a human donor with chronic lymphocytic leukemia. V and J are TRBV15 and TRBJ2-5; the match to TRBD1 covers 12 bases. The CDR3 DNA reads TGTGCCACCAGCCGGGACAGGGGGCCGGAGACCCAGTACTTC. It specifies CATSRDRGPETQYF.